Below are 3 T cell receptor beta chains sequenced from a single sample in a study of blood T cells in healthy people across ages. Then a second PCR, running roughly 7 to 11 cycles, was carried out with a sample-barcoded 5' primer and a J-beta primer mix. TCRdb called the 5' RACE reads again in MiXCR, with one record for every CDR3 protein. The table includes 590,000 or so distinct CDR3 sequences, 25% to 35% detected once. The sequencing input was blood. The source of these receptors is a woman older than 75 in good health.

The chain carries TRBV19 and TRBJ1-2; TRBD1 might be the D (6 bases). In germline, CDR1 is LNHDA, CDR2 SQIVND (reference sequence). This CDR3 is built from 12 residues. Trimming took off 9 bases at V and 8 bases at J, with 16 bases between the two ends. The CDR3 DNA is TGTGCCAGCGCAGGGGAGGGAGGCGGCTACACCTTC. Amino acids: CASAGEGGGYTF.

This chain uses TRBV5-4 with TRBJ2-3, with D hard to call. The CDR3 length is 17 residues. V lost 4 bases, J lost 0 bases, and 18 bases lay in between. Per germline, CDR1 SGHNT and CDR2 YYREEE (reference sequence). The CDR3 region has the DNA TGTGCCAGCAGCCACCGCCGGGCAGGATCGAGCACAGATACGCAGTATTTT. This translates into CASSHRRAGSSTDTQYF.

Notes on this clonotype: Just one base apart from a much larger clone, this may be a read error. The V gene is TRBV7-2, the J gene TRBJ1-1; no clear D gene. Germline values: CDR1 SGHTA, CDR2 FQGNSA. This CDR3 has 14 amino acids. Trimming removed 0 bases at V and 4 bases at J, with 9 bases between. CDR3: CASSLAAQSTEAFF. CDR3 sequence (DNA): TGTGCCAGCAGCTTAGCGGCGCAGAGCACTGAAGCTTTCTTT.